This T cell receptor (beta chain) was found in a study of blood T cell repertoires in COVID-19. Looking at the study overall: Sites across the United States, Italy and Spain contributed samples from acute and convalescent COVID-19. T cells, B-cell-depleted T cells, or PBMCs supplied cDNA or gDNA.

Germline-derived CDR1 and CDR2 are SGHNT and YENEEA. There are 12 residues in the CDR3. J lost 11 bases, V lost 3 bases, and 4 bases had no gene match. Here immunoSEQ multiplex PCR was the method, and the copy in TCRdb shows in-frame clones only, minus some. Among about 480,000 clones listed, 89% were seen once. V and J are TRBV11-3 and TRBJ1-1; 9 positions agree with TRBD1. The receptor was derived from a man younger than 35 with COVID-19, enrolled during active disease. Material for sequencing was peripheral blood. This chain's CDR3 is CASSLTGGAAFF. In DNA, the CDR3 is TGTGCCAGCAGCTTGACAGGGGGGGCGGCTTTCTTT. The full variable domain, with the rest looked up from reference TRBV11-3 and TRBJ1-1, is EAGVVQSPRYKIIEKKQPVAFWCNPISGHNTLYWYLQNLGQGPELLIRYENEEAVDDSQLPKDRFSAERLKGVDSTLKIQPAELGDSAVYLCASSLTGGAAFFGQGTRLTVV.